This T cell receptor beta chain was observed in a study of metastatic and nonmetastatic thyroid tumors. Study-wide background: From malignant and benign thyroid patients, repertoires in blood and in tumor or nodule tissue were compared. Study results and caveats: Patients with malignant thyroid tumors reportedly had significantly higher TCR beta diversity than those with benign nodules, in blood and tumor.

Under the authors' procedure: Building a distant-metastasis classifier for papillary thyroid cancer drew on CDR3 differences across clinicopathological groups. MiXCR reprocessed the PCR reads for TCRdb. These V and J calls originate from TCRdb's pipeline instead of the authors' own analysis. The table has over 50,000 clones, 25% to 35% seen once; the top ten hold around 15%. Treatment of any kind had been given to no patient before thyroid surgery. There are a few counts of this clone. Its antigen is as yet unknown. The TCR originated in a female donor with papillary thyroid cancer or a benign thyroid nodule (not recorded which). Some clones in this sample may be carry-over from other donors' samples. Sequencing used blood.

CDR3 sequence: CASSPYFGDGNSPLHF. The CDR3 bases are TGTGCCAGCAGTCCCTATTTTGGGGATGGCAATTCACCCCTCCACTTT. The gene calls are TRBV6-1 and TRBJ1-6; unclear D gene. Germline V gene sequence: CDR1 MNHNS, CDR2 SASEGT. The CDR3 is 16 residues long. V lost 5 bases and J 7 bases, leaving 18 bases between the germline ends.